This T cell receptor beta chain is from a study of T cells in Graves' hyperthyroidism and ophthalmopathy. Study-level findings and limits: In the blood, most expanded thyroid clonotypes above 0.001 appeared as well. Separation of ophthalmopathy from stable hyperthyroidism was achieved by a 13 V-J model. It was a median about 6.5 months before onset that the model predicted ophthalmopathy.

Regions amplified from RNA transcripts were the TCR beta CDR3 regions. A first-round RT-PCR of the TCR CDR3 used the HTBI primer set. Each CDR3 protein is one row after TCRdb ran MiXCR on the multiplex PCR reads. The table lists a few hundred thousand distinct CDR3 sequences, roughly 14% of them singletons. This clonotype was recorded many times. Its matching antigen is unknown. This clonotype originated in a woman between 18 and 30 years old with Graves' hyperthyroidism. The specimen sequenced was blood.

DNA for the CDR3: TGCAGTGCTGCCGGCCCTAGCGGGAGTCGTGAGCAGTTCTTC. This encodes CSAAGPSGSREQFF. The chain couples TRBV20-1 to TRBJ2-1; 10 positions agree with TRBD2. The V and J ends lost 5 bases and 9 bases, in that order; junction bases with no gene match: 10. The CDR3 covers 14 residues. Per germline, CDR1 DFQATT and CDR2 SNEGSKA (reference sequence).